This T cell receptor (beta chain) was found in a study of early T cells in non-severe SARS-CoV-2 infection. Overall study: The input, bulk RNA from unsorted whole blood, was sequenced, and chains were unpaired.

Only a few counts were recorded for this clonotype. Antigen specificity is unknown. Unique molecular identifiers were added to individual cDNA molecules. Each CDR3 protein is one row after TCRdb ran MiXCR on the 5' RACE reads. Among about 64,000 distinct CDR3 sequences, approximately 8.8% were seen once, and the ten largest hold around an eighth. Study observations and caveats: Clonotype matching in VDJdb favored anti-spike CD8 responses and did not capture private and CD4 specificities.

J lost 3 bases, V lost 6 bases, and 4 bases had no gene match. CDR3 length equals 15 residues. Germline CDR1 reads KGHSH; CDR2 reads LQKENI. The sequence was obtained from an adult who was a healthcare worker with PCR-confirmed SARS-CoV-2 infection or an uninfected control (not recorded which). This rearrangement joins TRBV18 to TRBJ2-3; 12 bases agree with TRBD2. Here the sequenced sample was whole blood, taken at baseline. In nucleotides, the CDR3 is TGTGCCAGCTCGCTAGCGGGAGGGCCTACAGATACGCAGTATTTT. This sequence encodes CASSLAGGPTDTQYF. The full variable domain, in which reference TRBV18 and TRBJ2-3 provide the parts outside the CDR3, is NAGVMQNPRHLVRRRGQEARLRCSPMKGHSHVYWYRQLPEEGLKFMVYLQKENIIDESGMPKERFSAEFPKEGPSILRIQQVVRGDSAAYFCASSLAGGPTDTQYFGPGTRLTVL.